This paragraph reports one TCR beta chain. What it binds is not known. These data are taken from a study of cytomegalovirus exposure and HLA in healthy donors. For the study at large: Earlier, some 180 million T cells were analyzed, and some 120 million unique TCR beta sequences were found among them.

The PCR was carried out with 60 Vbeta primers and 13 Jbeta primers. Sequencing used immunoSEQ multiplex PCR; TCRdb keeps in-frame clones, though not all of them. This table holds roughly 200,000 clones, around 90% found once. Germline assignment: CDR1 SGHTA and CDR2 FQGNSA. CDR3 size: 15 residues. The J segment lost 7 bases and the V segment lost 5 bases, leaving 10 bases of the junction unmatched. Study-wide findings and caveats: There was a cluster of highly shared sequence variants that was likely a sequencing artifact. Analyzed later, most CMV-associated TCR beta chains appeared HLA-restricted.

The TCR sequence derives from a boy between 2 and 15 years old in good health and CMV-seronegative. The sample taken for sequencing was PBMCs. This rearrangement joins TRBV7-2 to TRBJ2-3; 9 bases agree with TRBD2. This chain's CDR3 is CASSDSGSQAYTQYF. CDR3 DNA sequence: TGTGCCAGCAGCGATAGCGGGAGTCAGGCCTATACGCAGTATTTT.